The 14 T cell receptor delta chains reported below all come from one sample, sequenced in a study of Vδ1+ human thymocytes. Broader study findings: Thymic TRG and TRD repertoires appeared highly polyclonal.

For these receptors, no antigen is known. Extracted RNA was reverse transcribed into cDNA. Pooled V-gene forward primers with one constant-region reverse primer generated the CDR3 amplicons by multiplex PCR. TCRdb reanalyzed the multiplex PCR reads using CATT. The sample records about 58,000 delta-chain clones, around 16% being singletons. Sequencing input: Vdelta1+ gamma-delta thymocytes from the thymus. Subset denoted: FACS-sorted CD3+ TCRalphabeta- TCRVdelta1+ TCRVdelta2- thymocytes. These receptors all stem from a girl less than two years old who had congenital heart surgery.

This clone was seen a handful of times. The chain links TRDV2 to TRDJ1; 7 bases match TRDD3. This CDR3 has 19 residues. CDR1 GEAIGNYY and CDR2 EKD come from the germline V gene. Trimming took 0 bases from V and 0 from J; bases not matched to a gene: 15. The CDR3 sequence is CACDTELIWGYMYTDKLIF. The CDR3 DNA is TGTGCCTGTGACACCGAACTCATCTGGGGATATATGTACACCGATAAACTCATCTTT.

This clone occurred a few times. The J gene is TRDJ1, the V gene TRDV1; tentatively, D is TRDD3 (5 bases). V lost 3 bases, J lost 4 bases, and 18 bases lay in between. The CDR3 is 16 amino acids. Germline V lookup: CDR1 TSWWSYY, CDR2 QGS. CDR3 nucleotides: TGTGCTCTTGGGGACTGGGTCTATGATACATACGATAAACTCATCTTT. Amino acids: CALGDWVYDTYDKLIF.

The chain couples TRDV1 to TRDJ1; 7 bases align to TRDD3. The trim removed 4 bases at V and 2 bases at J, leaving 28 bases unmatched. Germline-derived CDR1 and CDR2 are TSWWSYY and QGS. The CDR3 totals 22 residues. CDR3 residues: CALGAFPYHTRIRPFGTDKLIF. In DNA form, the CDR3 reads TGTGCTCTTGGGGCCTTTCCCTATCACACTAGGATACGCCCTTTTGGAACCGATAAACTCATCTTT.

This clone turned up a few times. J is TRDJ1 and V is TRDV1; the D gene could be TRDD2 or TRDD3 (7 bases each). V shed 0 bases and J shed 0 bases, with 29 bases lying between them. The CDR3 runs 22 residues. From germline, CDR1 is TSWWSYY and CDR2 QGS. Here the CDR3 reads CALGELPSLLTGDRRYTDKLIF. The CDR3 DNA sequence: TGTGCTCTTGGGGAACTTCCTTCCTTACTTACTGGGGATAGAAGGTACACCGATAAACTCATCTTT.

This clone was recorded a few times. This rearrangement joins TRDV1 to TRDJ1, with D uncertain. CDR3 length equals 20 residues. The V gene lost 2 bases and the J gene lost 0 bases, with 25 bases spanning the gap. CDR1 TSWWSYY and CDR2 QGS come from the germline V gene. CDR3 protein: CALGEMADRMGAQYTDKLIF. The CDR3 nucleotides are TGTGCTCTTGGGGAAATGGCCGACCGCATGGGAGCCCAATACACCGATAAACTCATCTTT.

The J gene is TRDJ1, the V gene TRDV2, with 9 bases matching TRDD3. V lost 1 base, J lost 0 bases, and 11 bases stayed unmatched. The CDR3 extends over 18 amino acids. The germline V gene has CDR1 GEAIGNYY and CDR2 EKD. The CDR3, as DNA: TGTGCCTGTGACACGTCAGACTGGGGGAGACGGCACACCGATAAACTCATCTTT. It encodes CACDTSDWGRRHTDKLIF.

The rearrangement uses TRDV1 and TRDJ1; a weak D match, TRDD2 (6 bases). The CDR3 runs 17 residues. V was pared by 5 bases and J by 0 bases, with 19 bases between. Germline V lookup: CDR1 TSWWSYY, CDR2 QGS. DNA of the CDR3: TGTGCTCTTGGGCCCCGGGCCTTCCATAACTACACCGATAAACTCATCTTT. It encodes CALGPRAFHNYTDKLIF.

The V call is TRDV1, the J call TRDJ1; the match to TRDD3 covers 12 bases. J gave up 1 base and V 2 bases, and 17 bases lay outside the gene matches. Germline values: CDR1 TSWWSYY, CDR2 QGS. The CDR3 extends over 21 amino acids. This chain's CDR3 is CALGEGAESPLGDTRTDKLIF. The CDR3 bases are TGTGCTCTTGGGGAAGGCGCGGAAAGTCCCCTGGGGGATACGCGCACCGATAAACTCATCTTT.

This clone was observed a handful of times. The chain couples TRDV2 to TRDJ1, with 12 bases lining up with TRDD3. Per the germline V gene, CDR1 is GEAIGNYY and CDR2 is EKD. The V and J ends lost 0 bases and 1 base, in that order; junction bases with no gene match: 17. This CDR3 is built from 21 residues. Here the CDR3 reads CACDTGASTWGIRLLTDKLIF. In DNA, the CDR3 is TGTGCCTGTGACACCGGGGCTTCAACCTGGGGGATACGCCTCCTCACCGATAAACTCATCTTT.

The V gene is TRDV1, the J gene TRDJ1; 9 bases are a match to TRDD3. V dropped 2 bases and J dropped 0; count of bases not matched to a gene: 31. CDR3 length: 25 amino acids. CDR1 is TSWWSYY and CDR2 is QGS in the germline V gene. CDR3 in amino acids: CALGESASSGDTSVAHTHNTDKLIF. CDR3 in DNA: TGTGCTCTTGGGGAATCAGCTTCCTCAGGGGATACGAGTGTCGCACACACCCACAACACCGATAAACTCATCTTT.

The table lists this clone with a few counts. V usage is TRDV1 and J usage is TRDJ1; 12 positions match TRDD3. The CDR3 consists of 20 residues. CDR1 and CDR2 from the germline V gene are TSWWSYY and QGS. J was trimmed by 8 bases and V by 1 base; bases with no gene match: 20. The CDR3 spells CALGEQDDLRPGGYGEKLIF. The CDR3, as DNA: TGTGCTCTTGGGGAACAAGACGACCTACGGCCTGGGGGATACGGGGAAAAACTCATCTTT.

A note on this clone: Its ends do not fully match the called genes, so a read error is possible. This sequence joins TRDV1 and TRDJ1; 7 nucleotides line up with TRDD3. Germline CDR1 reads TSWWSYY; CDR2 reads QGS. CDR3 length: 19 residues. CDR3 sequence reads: CALGDKAEGSTSYTDKLIF. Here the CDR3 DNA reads TGTGCCCTTGGGGATAAGGCGGAGGGGTCGACTTCGTACACCGATAAACTCATCTTT.

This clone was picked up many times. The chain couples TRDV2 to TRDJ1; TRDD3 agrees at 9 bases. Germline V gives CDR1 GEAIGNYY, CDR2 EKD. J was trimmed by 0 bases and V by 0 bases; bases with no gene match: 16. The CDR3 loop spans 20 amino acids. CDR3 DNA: TGTGCCTGTGACACCGTTAGTCTGGGGGATCCTATCAACTACACCGATAAACTCATCTTT. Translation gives CACDTVSLGDPINYTDKLIF.

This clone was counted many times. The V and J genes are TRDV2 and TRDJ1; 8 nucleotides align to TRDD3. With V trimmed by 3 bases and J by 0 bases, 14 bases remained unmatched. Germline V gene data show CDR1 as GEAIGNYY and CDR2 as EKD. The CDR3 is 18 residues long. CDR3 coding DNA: TGTGCCTGTGACGGTCCGTACTGGGGGCCAGGGGACACCGATAAACTCATCTTT. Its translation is CACDGPYWGPGDTDKLIF.